These T cell receptor beta chains were read from a single sample in a study of T cell responses to AZD1222 COVID-19 vaccine. Only in-frame clones appear in the TCRdb table, and some are missing; sequencing was by immunoSEQ multiplex PCR. The profile covers about 130,000 clones, with 88% appearing a single time and 4.4% taken by the ten largest. The sequences come from peripheral blood, collected on day 0 of AZD1222 vaccination. The receptors were gathered from an adult in good health. Both conserved end residues are part of each CDR3. Fields, in order: J gene, D gene, V gene, clone size, CDR3 DNA, CDR3 protein. The D gene is left open where the match is weak. Clone size appears in some rows only: once, few, many, or a class for an expanded clone.

j_gene: TRBJ2-1; d_gene: .; v_gene: TRBV30; abundance: .; CDR3nt: TGTGCCTGGAGTCCTAACCACAGGGATGAGCAGTTCTTC; CDR3aa: CAWSPNHRDEQFF
j_gene: TRBJ2-7; d_gene: TRBD1; v_gene: TRBV11-2; abundance: .; CDR3nt: TGTGCCAGCGCCTCAACAGGGGCCGAGCAGTACTTC; CDR3aa: CASASTGAEQYF
j_gene: TRBJ2-1; d_gene: .; v_gene: TRBV24-1; abundance: .; CDR3nt: TGTGCCACCAGTGATCGGTATAGGACGTTGGAGCAGTTCTTC; CDR3aa: CATSDRYRTLEQFF
j_gene: TRBJ1-3; d_gene: .; v_gene: TRBV19; abundance: .; CDR3nt: TGTGCCAGTAGTATTGGGACACGCTCTGGAAACACCATATATTTT; CDR3aa: CASSIGTRSGNTIYF
j_gene: TRBJ1-3; d_gene: .; v_gene: TRBV7-2; abundance: .; CDR3nt: TGTGCCAGCAGCTTCTTCGGCGGAAACACCATATATTTT; CDR3aa: CASSFFGGNTIYF
j_gene: TRBJ1-5; d_gene: TRBD1; v_gene: TRBV18; abundance: once; CDR3nt: TGTGCCAGCTCATTGGAGACAGGGCCCAATCAGCCCCAGCATTTT; CDR3aa: CASSLETGPNQPQHF
j_gene: TRBJ2-1; d_gene: .; v_gene: TRBV7-3; abundance: .; CDR3nt: TGTGCCAGCAGCAACCAGGACAGAAACAATGAGCAGTTCTTC; CDR3aa: CASSNQDRNNEQFF
j_gene: TRBJ2-5; d_gene: .; v_gene: TRBV4-1; abundance: once; CDR3nt: TGCGCCAGCAGCCAAGGGCCCTTTGGGGGCAAAGAGACCCAGTACTTC; CDR3aa: CASSQGPFGGKETQYF
j_gene: TRBJ1-1; d_gene: .; v_gene: TRBV6-5; abundance: .; CDR3nt: TGTGCCAGCAGTTACTCGCAGGGTAATACTGAAGCTTTCTTT; CDR3aa: CASSYSQGNTEAFF
j_gene: TRBJ2-5; d_gene: .; v_gene: TRBV28; abundance: .; CDR3nt: TGTGCCAGCAGCCCCACCCAAGAGACCCAGTACTTC; CDR3aa: CASSPTQETQYF
j_gene: TRBJ1-4; d_gene: .; v_gene: TRBV29-1; abundance: .; CDR3nt: TGCAGCGTCATAGACGGTGCAACTAATGAAAAACTGTTTTTT; CDR3aa: CSVIDGATNEKLFF
j_gene: TRBJ1-1; d_gene: TRBD1; v_gene: TRBV7-8; abundance: .; CDR3nt: TGTGCCAGCAGCTCCGACAGGGGGATCGTAAACACTGAAGCTTTCTTT; CDR3aa: CASSSDRGIVNTEAFF
j_gene: TRBJ1-6; d_gene: .; v_gene: TRBV19; abundance: .; CDR3nt: TGTGCCAGTAGTATAGGGAAGGGTAGAGAATCACCCCTCCACTTT; CDR3aa: CASSIGKGRESPLHF
j_gene: TRBJ1-1; d_gene: TRBD1; v_gene: TRBV28; abundance: .; CDR3nt: TGTGCCAGCAGTTTTACAGGGGTGAGGGCTGAAGCTTTCTTT; CDR3aa: CASSFTGVRAEAFF
j_gene: TRBJ1-1; d_gene: .; v_gene: TRBV6-2/TRBV6-3; abundance: .; CDR3nt: TGTGCCAGCAGTTACTCGGGGGGGAACACTGAAGCTTTCTTT; CDR3aa: CASSYSGGNTEAFF
j_gene: TRBJ2-3; d_gene: TRBD1; v_gene: TRBV4-2; abundance: .; CDR3nt: TGTGCCAGCAGCCACCCGACAGGGCTCCCTCCTAGCACAGATACGCAGTATTTT; CDR3aa: CASSHPTGLPPSTDTQYF
j_gene: TRBJ1-1; d_gene: TRBD1; v_gene: TRBV6-5; abundance: once; CDR3nt: TGTGCCAGCAGCCTTATAGGTGGACAGGTCACTGAAGCTTTCTTT; CDR3aa: CASSLIGGQVTEAFF
j_gene: TRBJ1-5; d_gene: .; v_gene: TRBV6-2/TRBV6-3; abundance: .; CDR3nt: TGTGCCAGCAGTAACGGGGTACTCACCAATCAGCCCCAGCATTTT; CDR3aa: CASSNGVLTNQPQHF
j_gene: TRBJ2-5; d_gene: TRBD2; v_gene: TRBV3-1/TRBV3-2; abundance: .; CDR3nt: TGTGCCAGCAGCCAAGATCGACTAGCGGGGGTACACCAAGAGACCCAGTACTTC; CDR3aa: CASSQDRLAGVHQETQYF
j_gene: TRBJ2-3; d_gene: .; v_gene: TRBV4-3; abundance: .; CDR3nt: TGCGCCAGCAGCCAAGACCGCAGGGCAAATACGCAGTATTTT; CDR3aa: CASSQDRRANTQYF
j_gene: TRBJ2-7; d_gene: .; v_gene: TRBV9; abundance: few; CDR3nt: TGTGCCAGCAGCGTAGTTGGTAGCGATCGACGGGAGCAGTACTTC; CDR3aa: CASSVVGSDRREQYF
j_gene: TRBJ1-6; d_gene: .; v_gene: TRBV10-3; abundance: .; CDR3nt: TGTGCCACCGATCCGGGCTCCTATAATTCACCCCTCCACTTT; CDR3aa: CATDPGSYNSPLHF
j_gene: TRBJ2-3; d_gene: .; v_gene: TRBV7-2; abundance: .; CDR3nt: TGTGCCAGCAGCGTACCAGGGGGCACAGATACGCAGTATTTT; CDR3aa: CASSVPGGTDTQYF
j_gene: TRBJ2-3; d_gene: TRBD2; v_gene: TRBV3-1/TRBV3-2; abundance: .; CDR3nt: TGTGCCAGCAGCCAAGATACTACGGGGGGGCCAACAGATACGCAGTATTTT; CDR3aa: CASSQDTTGGPTDTQYF
j_gene: TRBJ1-6; d_gene: TRBD1; v_gene: TRBV19; abundance: .; CDR3nt: TGTGCCAGTAGTACCCCGAGACAGGGGGCAAATTCACCCCTCCACTTT; CDR3aa: CASSTPRQGANSPLHF
j_gene: TRBJ2-1; d_gene: TRBD1; v_gene: TRBV5-4; abundance: .; CDR3nt: TGTGCCAGTCCCGGGACAGGGGACAATGAGCAGTTCTTC; CDR3aa: CASPGTGDNEQFF
j_gene: TRBJ2-7; d_gene: TRBD2; v_gene: TRBV6-5; abundance: .; CDR3nt: TGTGCCAGCAGCCTAGCGGGCTACGAGCAGTACTTC; CDR3aa: CASSLAGYEQYF
j_gene: TRBJ2-1; d_gene: TRBD2; v_gene: TRBV27; abundance: .; CDR3nt: TGTGCCAGCAGTTCCCCCCCGGGACTAGCGGGGGCTCCTTGGAATGAGCAGTTCTTC; CDR3aa: CASSSPPGLAGAPWNEQFF
j_gene: TRBJ2-1; d_gene: .; v_gene: TRBV18; abundance: .; CDR3nt: TGTGCCAGCTCACCACCGGCGGGACGAAATGAGCAGTTCTTC; CDR3aa: CASSPPAGRNEQFF
j_gene: TRBJ1-4; d_gene: .; v_gene: TRBV12-3/TRBV12-4; abundance: .; CDR3nt: TGTGCCAGCAGTTTCCGGGAGTATGAAAAACTGTTTTTT; CDR3aa: CASSFREYEKLFF
j_gene: TRBJ1-1; d_gene: TRBD1; v_gene: TRBV7-9; abundance: .; CDR3nt: TGTGCCAGCAGCTCGCCAGGGGGCGCAAGGTACACTGAAGCTTTCTTT; CDR3aa: CASSSPGGARYTEAFF
j_gene: TRBJ2-2; d_gene: TRBD1; v_gene: TRBV24-1; abundance: .; CDR3nt: TGTGCCACCAGCCAGGACAGGGCAGGGATCGGGGAGCTGTTTTTT; CDR3aa: CATSQDRAGIGELFF
j_gene: TRBJ1-1; d_gene: TRBD1; v_gene: TRBV5-4; abundance: .; CDR3nt: TGTGCCAGCACCCGGGACAGGGGAGTCGGGACTGAAGCTTTCTTT; CDR3aa: CASTRDRGVGTEAFF
j_gene: TRBJ1-5; d_gene: .; v_gene: TRBV2; abundance: .; CDR3nt: TGTGCCAGCAGGGCTTCGACAGGATCCCACAATCAGCCCCAGCATTTT; CDR3aa: CASRASTGSHNQPQHF
j_gene: TRBJ1-3; d_gene: .; v_gene: TRBV29-1; abundance: .; CDR3nt: TGCAGCGTTGAAGGAGAGGTCGGCCGCTCTGGAAACACCATATATTTT; CDR3aa: CSVEGEVGRSGNTIYF
j_gene: TRBJ1-2; d_gene: .; v_gene: TRBV29-1; abundance: .; CDR3nt: TGCAGCGCTTCACAGGGTTTTGGCTACACCTTC; CDR3aa: CSASQGFGYTF
j_gene: TRBJ2-2; d_gene: TRBD1; v_gene: TRBV5-8; abundance: .; CDR3nt: TGTGCCAGCTTACTGGGACAGTACCTAACGAACACCGGGGAGCTGTTTTTT; CDR3aa: CASLLGQYLTNTGELFF
j_gene: TRBJ1-4; d_gene: TRBD1; v_gene: TRBV5-4; abundance: .; CDR3nt: TGTGCCAGCAGCGAGGGACAGGGTAATGAAAAACTGTTTTTT; CDR3aa: CASSEGQGNEKLFF
j_gene: TRBJ2-3; d_gene: .; v_gene: TRBV29-1; abundance: .; CDR3nt: TGCAGCGTTGAAGGCGACAGCGGGTATACGCAGTATTTT; CDR3aa: CSVEGDSGYTQYF
j_gene: TRBJ2-7; d_gene: TRBD1; v_gene: TRBV30; abundance: .; CDR3nt: TGTGCCTGGAGTACCCCTCGGACAGGGGCGAACGAGCAGTACTTC; CDR3aa: CAWSTPRTGANEQYF
j_gene: TRBJ2-7; d_gene: .; v_gene: TRBV24-1; abundance: few; CDR3nt: TGTGCCACCAGTGATCGGCAGGGGGGGGCCTACGAGCAGTACTTC; CDR3aa: CATSDRQGGAYEQYF
j_gene: TRBJ1-2; d_gene: .; v_gene: TRBV7-2; abundance: .; CDR3nt: TGTGCCAGCAGCCCCTCAGAGTGGGCTGGCTACACCTTC; CDR3aa: CASSPSEWAGYTF
j_gene: TRBJ1-3; d_gene: TRBD1; v_gene: TRBV6-5; abundance: .; CDR3nt: TGTGCCAGCAGCTTGGACAGGGGTGGAAACACCATATATTTT; CDR3aa: CASSLDRGGNTIYF
j_gene: TRBJ1-1; d_gene: .; v_gene: TRBV14; abundance: .; CDR3nt: TGTGCCAGCAGCCCCGGACATCAAGCTTTCTTT; CDR3aa: CASSPGHQAFF
j_gene: TRBJ2-5; d_gene: .; v_gene: TRBV6-5; abundance: .; CDR3nt: TGTGCCAGCAGTTACTCTCAGGGACTCGCAGAGACCCAGTACTTC; CDR3aa: CASSYSQGLAETQYF
j_gene: TRBJ2-5; d_gene: .; v_gene: TRBV12-3/TRBV12-4; abundance: .; CDR3nt: TGTGCCAGCAGCCGAGGGACCGGAGAGACCCAGTACTTC; CDR3aa: CASSRGTGETQYF
j_gene: TRBJ2-5; d_gene: .; v_gene: TRBV30; abundance: .; CDR3nt: TGTGCCTGGAGCGTAGGGGCCTTTGGAGGCGTGGGCCAAGAGACCCAGTACTTC; CDR3aa: CAWSVGAFGGVGQETQYF
j_gene: TRBJ1-6; d_gene: .; v_gene: TRBV5-1; abundance: few; CDR3nt: TGCGCCAGCAGCTTAAACGGGGAGTCCTATAATTCACCCCTCCACTTT; CDR3aa: CASSLNGESYNSPLHF
j_gene: TRBJ2-3; d_gene: .; v_gene: TRBV4-2; abundance: .; CDR3nt: TGTGCCAGCAGCCAAGCGGCGCGGGGCACCACAGATACGCAGTATTTT; CDR3aa: CASSQAARGTTDTQYF
j_gene: TRBJ2-5; d_gene: TRBD1; v_gene: TRBV7-9; abundance: .; CDR3nt: TGTGCCAGCAGCACCCCGGACAGGGGTGAGACCCAGTACTTC; CDR3aa: CASSTPDRGETQYF
j_gene: TRBJ2-5; d_gene: TRBD2; v_gene: TRBV7-8; abundance: once; CDR3nt: TGTGCCAGCAGCCAGGGGTCAGCTAGCGGGGGGAATCCGACGGAGACCCAGTACTTC; CDR3aa: CASSQGSASGGNPTETQYF
j_gene: TRBJ1-1; d_gene: TRBD1; v_gene: TRBV2; abundance: .; CDR3nt: TGTGCCAGCAGATTTCCCCGGGACAGTTCGTCTCGCACTGAAGCTTTCTTT; CDR3aa: CASRFPRDSSSRTEAFF
j_gene: TRBJ1-2; d_gene: .; v_gene: TRBV7-8; abundance: .; CDR3nt: TGTGCCAGTTCTAACCCTCGGGACGAGTTTTTTCAAGGCTACACCTTC; CDR3aa: CASSNPRDEFFQGYTF
j_gene: TRBJ1-5; d_gene: .; v_gene: TRBV6-5; abundance: .; CDR3nt: TGTGCCAGCGGAGGGTGGCAGCCCCAGCATTTT; CDR3aa: CASGGWQPQHF
j_gene: TRBJ2-5; d_gene: TRBD1; v_gene: TRBV7-3; abundance: once; CDR3nt: TGTGCCAGCAGCTACGGACAGGGGGCAGATCAAGAGACCCAGTACTTC; CDR3aa: CASSYGQGADQETQYF
j_gene: TRBJ1-2; d_gene: .; v_gene: TRBV15; abundance: few; CDR3nt: TGTGCCACCAGCAAACGGACAGCCCAGGGCTACACCTTC; CDR3aa: CATSKRTAQGYTF
j_gene: TRBJ1-1; d_gene: TRBD1; v_gene: TRBV11-2; abundance: .; CDR3nt: TGTGCCAGCAGCCCCGGGGACAGGGGAACGAACACTGAAGCTTTCTTT; CDR3aa: CASSPGDRGTNTEAFF
j_gene: TRBJ2-2; d_gene: .; v_gene: TRBV7-6; abundance: .; CDR3nt: TGTGCCAGCAGCCTAACCCGGGGATTGAACACCGGGGAGCTGTTTTTT; CDR3aa: CASSLTRGLNTGELFF
j_gene: TRBJ2-1; d_gene: .; v_gene: TRBV4-2; abundance: few; CDR3nt: TGTGCCAGCAGCCAAGTGAAGATCGGCTACAATGAGCAGTTCTTC; CDR3aa: CASSQVKIGYNEQFF
j_gene: TRBJ1-2; d_gene: .; v_gene: TRBV13; abundance: once; CDR3nt: TGTGCCAGCAGCTTATCCCCCCCGAGCGCTAACTATGGCTACACCTTC; CDR3aa: CASSLSPPSANYGYTF